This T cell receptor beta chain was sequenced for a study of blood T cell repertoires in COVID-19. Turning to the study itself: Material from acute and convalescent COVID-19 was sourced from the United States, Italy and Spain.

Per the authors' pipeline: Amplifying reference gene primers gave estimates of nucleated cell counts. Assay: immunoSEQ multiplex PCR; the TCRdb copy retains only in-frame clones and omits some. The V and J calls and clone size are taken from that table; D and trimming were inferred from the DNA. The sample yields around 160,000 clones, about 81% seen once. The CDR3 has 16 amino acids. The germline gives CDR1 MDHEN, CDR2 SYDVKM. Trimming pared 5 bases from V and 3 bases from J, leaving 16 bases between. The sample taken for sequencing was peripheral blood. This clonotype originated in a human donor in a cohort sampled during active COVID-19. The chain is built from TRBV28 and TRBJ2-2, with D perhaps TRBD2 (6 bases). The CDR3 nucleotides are TGTGCCAGCAGTCTGACGGGGGTAGATCACACCGGGGAGCTGTTTTTT. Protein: CASSLTGVDHTGELFF.